One and the same sample provided the 11 T cell receptor beta chains below, sequenced in a study of T cell responses to AZD1222 COVID-19 vaccine (dated by TCRdb to the early 2020s). Library preparation was by the immunoSEQ multiplex PCR assay. TCRdb stores this immuneACCESS table with in-frame sequences only. Part of the clones is absent; in the studies checked, under half of the shortfall reflects unresolved V genes, and no reason is known for the rest. This sample lists about 120,000 clones; around 90% were detected once. The biggest ten clones account for roughly 1.1% of the sample. This specimen's time point label, interpreted: baseline before first vaccination. The source was peripheral blood, collected on day 0 of AZD1222 vaccination. The receptors originated from an adult in good health.

This clone was counted once. This rearrangement joins TRBV5-8 to TRBJ1-2, with D unclear. The CDR3 loop spans 14 amino acids. The ends were cut back, 1 base at V and 5 bases at J, with 12 bases in the middle. Germline V lookup: CDR1 SGHTS, CDR2 YDEGEE. This CDR3 reads CASSLITPYYGYTF. Written as DNA, the CDR3 is TGTGCCAGCAGCTTGATAACGCCGTATTATGGCTACACCTTC. Full variable domain (missing parts from reference TRBV5-8 and TRBJ1-2): EAGVTQSPTHLIKTRGQQATLRCSPISGHTSVYWYQQALGLGLQFLLWYDEGEERNRGNFPPRFSGRQFPNYSSELNVNALELEDSALYLCASSLITPYYGYTFGSGTRLTVV.

This clone has a single count. The chain employs TRBV7-2 and TRBJ2-7; 8 bases align to TRBD2. The CDR3 contains 14 residues. The junction had 7 bases not matched to a gene; V was cut back by 1 base and J by 8 bases. Germline loops: CDR1 SGHTA, CDR2 FQGNSA. The CDR3 is CASSLELADPQQYF. The CDR3, as DNA: TGTGCCAGCAGCTTAGAACTAGCGGACCCCCAGCAGTACTTC.

This chain joins TRBV7-9 and TRBJ1-1; D perhaps matches TRBD1 (5 bases). This CDR3 is built from 15 residues. Per the germline V gene, CDR1 is SEHNR and CDR2 is FQNEAQ (reference sequence). V lost 2 bases to trimming and J lost 4 bases, with 14 bases between them. Written as DNA, the CDR3 is TGTGCCAGCAGCTTATTAGGGGTGTACGGCACTGAAGCTTTCTTT. As protein: CASSLLGVYGTEAFF.

V is TRBV11-2 and J is TRBJ2-7, with D tentatively TRBD1 or TRBD2 (5 bases each). CDR1 SGHAT and CDR2 FQNNGV come from the germline V gene. This CDR3 region has 15 residues. V dropped 2 bases and J dropped 0 bases, with 11 bases sitting between them. CDR3 region: CASSLRSGSSYEQYF. DNA of the CDR3: TGTGCCAGCAGCTTACGGTCAGGGAGCTCCTACGAGCAGTACTTC.

The V and J genes are TRBV7-9 and TRBJ1-2; D possibly corresponds to TRBD1 (5 bases). CDR1 SEHNR and CDR2 FQNEAQ come from the germline V gene (reference sequence). Trimming removed 5 bases at V and 2 bases at J, with 12 bases between. The CDR3 loop spans 14 amino acids. The CDR3 coding sequence is TGTGCCAGCAGCCCCACCGGGGCGAACTATGGCTACACCTTC. Its translation: CASSPTGANYGYTF.

This clone has a single count. The chain uses TRBV7-9 and TRBJ1-4; 8 bases fit TRBD1. The V and J ends lost 1 base and 4 bases, in that order; junction bases with no gene match: 2. The CDR3 has 15 amino acids. Germline V lookup: CDR1 SEHNR, CDR2 FQNEAQ (reference sequence). The CDR3 is CASSLGTGGNEKLFF. The CDR3 DNA is TGTGCCAGCAGCTTAGGAACAGGGGGTAATGAAAAACTGTTTTTT.

The V gene is TRBV11-2, the J gene TRBJ1-2; D is unresolved. The germline V gene encodes CDR1 SGHAT and CDR2 FQNNGV. Trimming pared 0 bases from V and 0 bases from J, leaving 14 bases between. There are 17 residues in the CDR3. This chain's CDR3 is CASSLDPVSITNYGYTF. Written as DNA, the CDR3 is TGTGCCAGCAGCTTAGACCCGGTTTCAATTACTAACTATGGCTACACCTTC.

J is TRBJ2-1 and V is TRBV4-1; TRBD2 matches 10 bases. J lost 5 bases, V lost 4 bases, and 5 bases had no gene match. The CDR3 has 15 amino acids. Germline loops: CDR1 MGHRA, CDR2 YSYEKL. This chain's CDR3 is CASSLSGGLDNEQFF. DNA for the CDR3: TGCGCCAGCAGCCTTAGCGGGGGGCTTGACAATGAGCAGTTCTTC.

This sequence joins TRBV6-1 and TRBJ1-2; 7 bases align to TRBD1. V lost 1 base, J lost 5 bases, and 4 bases stayed unmatched. This CDR3 contains 14 residues. Germline CDR1 and CDR2: MNHNS and SASEGT. CDR3 DNA: TGTGCCAGCAGTGAAGTCGGACAGGAGTATGGCTACACCTTC. It yields the protein CASSEVGQEYGYTF.

This clone was observed a handful of times. J is TRBJ2-1 and V is TRBV19; 8 positions match TRBD2. With 6 bases clipped from V and 3 bases from J, the junction kept 13 bases outside the gene matches. The CDR3 covers 17 residues. Germline values: CDR1 LNHDA, CDR2 SQIVND (reference sequence). In DNA, the CDR3 is TGTGCCAGTAGCAGAATGAGCGGGGGCCTTCTCTACAATGAGCAGTTCTTC. Translated: CASSRMSGGLLYNEQFF. Using reference TRBV19 and TRBJ2-1 for the parts outside the CDR3, the full variable domain is DGGITQSPKYLFRKEGQNVTLSCEQNLNHDAMYWYRQDPGQGLRLIYYSQIVNDFQKGDIAEGYSVSREKKESFPLTVTSAQKNPTAFYLCASSRMSGGLLYNEQFFGPGTRLTVL.

The chain is built from TRBV19 and TRBJ2-1; D not resolved. The CDR3 has 14 amino acids. V was clipped by 1 base and J by 4 bases, with 8 bases between them. Germline V gives CDR1 LNHDA, CDR2 SQIVND (reference sequence). The CDR3 here is CASSIVGSYNEQFF. CDR3 coding DNA: TGTGCCAGTAGTATAGTGGGTTCGTACAATGAGCAGTTCTTC.